The 18 T cell receptor beta chains reported below all come from one sample, sequenced in a study of CD8+ T cells in alopecia areata. cDNA prepared by RNA extraction and subsequent reverse transcription served as the template for sequencing. Here immunoSEQ multiplex PCR was the method, and the copy in TCRdb shows in-frame clones only, minus some. The data hold about 120,000 clones, with around 49% observed a single time. The specimen was CD8+ T cells sorted from blood, collected at week 0. These receptors originate from a human donor with alopecia areata.

This chain joins TRBV29-1 and TRBJ2-1; D gene unclear. Germline CDR1 reads SQVTM; CDR2 reads ANQGSEA. This CDR3 has 14 residues. The ends were cut back, 3 bases at V and 0 bases at J, with 9 bases in the middle. CDR3 coding DNA: TGCAGCGTTGATGCGGCCAGCTCCTACAATGAGCAGTTCTTC. Its protein is CSVDAASSYNEQFF.

This clone occurred a few times. CDR3 loop: CASSSVWDGYTF. The CDR3 DNA reads TGTGCCAGCAGCTCCGTTTGGGATGGCTACACCTTC. This chain joins TRBV5-6 and TRBJ1-2; D remains ambiguous. Germline CDR1 and CDR2: SGHDT and YYEEEE. Deletions cut 3 bases from V and 6 bases from J, with 9 bases between. This CDR3 has 12 residues.

There are many counts of this clone. The chain couples TRBV6-6 to TRBJ1-1, with D possibly TRBD1 on 5 matching bases. Trimming stripped 11 bases from V and 3 bases from J, with 13 bases between. This CDR3 has 12 amino acids. CDR1 is MNHNY, CDR2 SVGAGI, per germline (reference sequence). The CDR3 loop is CASWGLDTEAFF. The CDR3 bases are TGTGCCTCGTGGGGACTGGACACTGAAGCTTTCTTT.

The chain links TRBV13 to TRBJ2-7; D is perhaps TRBD1 (5 bases). Trimming stripped 3 bases from V and 5 bases from J, with 17 bases between. Per germline, CDR1 PRHDT and CDR2 FYEKMQ (reference sequence). The CDR3 is made up of 15 amino acids. DNA of the CDR3: TGTGCCAGCAGCTTCCTAAAGGGGCTAGGAGACGAGCAGTACTTC. This codes for CASSFLKGLGDEQYF.

Concerning this clone: The sample carries other DNA sequences with the same CDR3. This sequence joins TRBV30 and TRBJ2-7; D ambiguous. CDR1 is GTSNPN and CDR2 is SVGIG in the germline V gene (reference sequence). The length of the CDR3 is 14 residues. V was trimmed by 1 base and J by 4 bases, leaving 14 bases between them. CDR3 loop: CAWSGEQIPYEQYF. CDR3 DNA: TGTGCCTGGAGTGGCGAACAAATCCCTTACGAGCAGTACTTC.

The CDR3 protein is CAWSFGGELFF. For the CDR3, the DNA is TGTGCCTGGAGTTTTGGCGGGGAGCTGTTTTTT. The chain couples TRBV30 to TRBJ2-2; no definite D call. Germline-derived CDR1 and CDR2 are GTSNPN and SVGIG (reference sequence). The CDR3 runs to 11 residues. V was pared by 2 bases and J by 7 bases, with 5 bases between.

The rearrangement uses TRBV19 and TRBJ2-4, with a possible D match to TRBD1 (6 bases). Between the trimmed V and J ends, which lost 3 bases and 2 bases, there was a span of 14 bases. CDR1 and CDR2 (germline): LNHDA, SQIVND (reference sequence). CDR3 size: 16 residues. The CDR3 region is CASSIYRESPKNIQYF. DNA for the CDR3: TGTGCCAGTAGTATCTACAGGGAATCTCCCAAAAACATTCAGTACTTC.

The chain recombines TRBV6-1 with TRBJ1-2, with TRBD1 matching over 10 bases. This CDR3 has 13 residues. The V gene end was trimmed by 11 bases and the J gene end by 8 bases; junction bases not matched to a gene: 11. Germline V gene data show CDR1 as MNHNS and CDR2 as SASEGT. CDR3 DNA: TGTGCCGACTGGGGGGACAGGGGTGGAGGCTACACCTTC. Protein: CADWGDRGGGYTF.

The table lists this clone with a count of one. This chain joins TRBV27 and TRBJ1-5; unclear D gene. CDR1 MNHEY and CDR2 SMNVEV come from the germline V gene (reference sequence). V was cut by 3 bases and J by 4 bases, with 7 bases left in between. The CDR3 is made up of 13 amino acids. CDR3 region: CASSFGKNQPQHF. In DNA, the CDR3 is TGTGCCAGCAGTTTCGGCAAGAATCAGCCCCAGCATTTT.

The CDR3 nucleotides are TGTGCCAGCAGCTTAAATCAGGGTGGGAAGCAGTTCTTC. Amino acids: CASSLNQGGKQFF. The gene calls are TRBV7-3 and TRBJ2-1; D might be TRBD1 (5 bases). CDR3 length: 13 residues. Germline V gene data show CDR1 as SGHTA and CDR2 as FQGTGA. V lost 1 base to trimming and J lost 11 bases, with 12 bases between them.

This clone was seen many times. Here the CDR3 DNA reads TGTGCCAGCAGCTACGGGACAGCTAATCAGCCCCAGCATTTT. This encodes CASSYGTANQPQHF. The chain is built from TRBV7-3 and TRBJ1-5; 7 nucleotides line up with TRBD1. V lost 4 bases to trimming and J lost 4 bases; unmatched junction nucleotides: 4. The CDR3 has 14 residues. The germline V gene has CDR1 SGHTA and CDR2 FQGTGA.

This chain links TRBV7-9 with TRBJ1-4; D is possibly TRBD1 (6 bases). V was clipped by 6 bases and J by 8 bases, with 16 bases between them. Germline lookup yields CDR1 SEHNR and CDR2 FQNEAQ (reference sequence). The length of the CDR3 is 14 residues. The CDR3 here is CASSHTRGDEKLFF. The CDR3 DNA sequence: TGTGCCAGCAGTCACACCAGGGGTGACGAAAAACTGTTTTTT.

This clone has only a few counts. The chain joins TRBV4-3 to TRBJ2-7, with D perhaps given as TRBD1 or TRBD2 (6 bases each). The CDR3 consists of 16 residues. The germline gives CDR1 LGHNA, CDR2 YSLEER. Trimming pared 0 bases from V and 0 bases from J, leaving 12 bases between. The CDR3 coding sequence is TGCGCCAGCAGCCAAGATATCGGGGGCGTCTCCTACGAGCAGTACTTC. As protein: CASSQDIGGVSYEQYF.

The CDR3 is CASSGGTGETDTQYF. For the CDR3, the DNA is TGTGCCAGCAGCGGAGGGACAGGAGAGACAGATACGCAGTATTTT. The chain has TRBV6-5 and TRBJ2-3; 8 positions agree with TRBD1. Looked up from germline, CDR1 is MNHEY and CDR2 is SVGAGI. The junction had 8 bases not matched to a gene; V was cut back by 6 bases and J by 3 bases. The CDR3 consists of 15 residues.

The sample holds a few counts of this clone. V gene TRBV5-1 combines with J gene TRBJ2-2; no reliable D call. The CDR3 is made up of 13 amino acids. CDR1 is SGHRS, CDR2 YFSETQ, per germline. Between the trimmed V and J ends, which lost 0 bases and 0 bases, there was a span of 0 bases. CDR3 sequence: CASSLANTGELFF. CDR3 DNA sequence: TGCGCCAGCAGCTTGGCGAACACCGGGGAGCTGTTTTTT.

The table lists this clone with a few counts. V usage is TRBV18 and J usage is TRBJ2-2; D possibly uses TRBD1 or TRBD2 (5 bases each). The germline V and J ends were trimmed by 0 bases and 4 bases, with 12 bases remaining between them. The germline gives CDR1 KGHSH, CDR2 LQKENI. There are 16 residues in the CDR3. The CDR3 DNA sequence: TGTGCCAGCTCACCACCAGTTCCAGGGAGCACCGGGGAGCTGTTTTTT. This sequence encodes CASSPPVPGSTGELFF.

The chain combines TRBV25-1 with TRBJ2-7; D unclear. Looked up from germline, CDR1 is MGHDK and CDR2 is SYGVNS. V was trimmed by 2 bases and J by 4 bases, leaving 9 bases between them. There are 13 residues in the CDR3. This CDR3 is CASSEASGYEQYF. CDR3 DNA sequence: TGTGCCAGCAGTGAAGCGTCAGGATACGAGCAGTACTTC.

The chain carries TRBV30 and TRBJ1-1; TRBD1 matches at 7 bases. V dropped 6 bases and J dropped 3; count of bases not matched to a gene: 4. The CDR3 runs 12 residues. Germline V CDR1 and CDR2: GTSNPN, SVGIG (reference sequence). CDR3 region: CACFDRDTEAFF. CDR3 in DNA: TGTGCCTGCTTCGACAGGGACACTGAAGCTTTCTTT.